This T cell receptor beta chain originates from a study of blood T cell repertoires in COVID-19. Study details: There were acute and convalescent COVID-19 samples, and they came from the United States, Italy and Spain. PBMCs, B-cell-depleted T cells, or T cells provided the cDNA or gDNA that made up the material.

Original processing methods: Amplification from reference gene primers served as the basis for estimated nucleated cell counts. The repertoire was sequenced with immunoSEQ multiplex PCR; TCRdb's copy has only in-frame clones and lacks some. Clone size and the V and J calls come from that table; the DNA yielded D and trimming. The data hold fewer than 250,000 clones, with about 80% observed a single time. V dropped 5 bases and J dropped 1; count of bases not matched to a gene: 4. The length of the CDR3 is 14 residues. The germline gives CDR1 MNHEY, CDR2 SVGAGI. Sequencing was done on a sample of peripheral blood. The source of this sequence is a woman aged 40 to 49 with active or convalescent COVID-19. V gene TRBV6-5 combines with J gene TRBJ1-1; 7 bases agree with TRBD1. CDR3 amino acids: CASSHGQANTEAFF. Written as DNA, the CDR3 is TGTGCCAGCAGTCACGGACAGGCGAACACTGAAGCTTTCTTT.